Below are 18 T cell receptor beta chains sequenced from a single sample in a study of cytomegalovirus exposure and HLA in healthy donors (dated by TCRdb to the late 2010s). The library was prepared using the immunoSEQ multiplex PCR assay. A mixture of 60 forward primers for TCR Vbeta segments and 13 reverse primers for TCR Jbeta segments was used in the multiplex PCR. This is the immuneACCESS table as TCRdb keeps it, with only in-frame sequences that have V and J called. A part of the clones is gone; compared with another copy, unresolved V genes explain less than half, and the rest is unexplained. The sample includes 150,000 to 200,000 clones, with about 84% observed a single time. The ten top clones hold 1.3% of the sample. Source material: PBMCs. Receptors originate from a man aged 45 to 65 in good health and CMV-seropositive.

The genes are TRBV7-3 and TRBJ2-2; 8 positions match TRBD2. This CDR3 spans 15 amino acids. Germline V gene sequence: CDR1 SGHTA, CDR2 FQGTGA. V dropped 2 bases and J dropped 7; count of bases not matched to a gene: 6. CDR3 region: CASSLLTSVGGELFF. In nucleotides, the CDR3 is TGTGCCAGCAGCTTACTGACTAGCGTGGGCGGGGAGCTGTTTTTT. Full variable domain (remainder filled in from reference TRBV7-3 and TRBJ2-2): GAGVSQTPSNKVTEKGKYVELRCDPISGHTALYWYRQSLGQGPEFLIYFQGTGAADDSGLPNDRFFAVRPEGSVSTLKIQRTERGDSAVYLCASSLLTSVGGELFFGEGSRLTVL.

The CDR3 sequence: CASSAGGAVHTEAFF. CDR3 sequence (DNA): TGTGCCAGCAGCGCTGGGGGCGCAGTCCACACTGAAGCTTTCTTT. The chain couples TRBV5-5 to TRBJ1-1; D may be TRBD1 (6 bases). The CDR3 spans 15 residues. Germline V gives CDR1 SGHKS, CDR2 YYEKEE (reference sequence). The V end was cut by 4 bases, the J end by 3 bases, with 16 bases between.

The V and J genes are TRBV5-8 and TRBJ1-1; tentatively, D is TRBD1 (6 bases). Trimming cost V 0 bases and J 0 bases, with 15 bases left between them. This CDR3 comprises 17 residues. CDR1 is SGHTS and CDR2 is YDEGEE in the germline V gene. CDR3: CASSLGVPRDMNTEAFF. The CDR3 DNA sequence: TGTGCCAGCAGCTTGGGAGTGCCGAGGGACATGAACACTGAAGCTTTCTTT.

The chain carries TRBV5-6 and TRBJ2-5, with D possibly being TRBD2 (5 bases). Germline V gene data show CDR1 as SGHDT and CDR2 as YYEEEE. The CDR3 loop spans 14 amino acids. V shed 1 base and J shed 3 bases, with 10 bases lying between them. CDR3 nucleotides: TGTGCCAGCAGCTTGAAGTCCGGGGAAGAGACCCAGTACTTC. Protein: CASSLKSGEETQYF.

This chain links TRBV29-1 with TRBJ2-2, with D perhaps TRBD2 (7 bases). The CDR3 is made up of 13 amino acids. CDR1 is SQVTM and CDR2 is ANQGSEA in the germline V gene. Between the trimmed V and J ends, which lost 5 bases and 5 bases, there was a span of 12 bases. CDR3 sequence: CSVTGRDTGELFF. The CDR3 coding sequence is TGCAGCGTTACAGGGAGGGATACCGGGGAGCTGTTTTTT.

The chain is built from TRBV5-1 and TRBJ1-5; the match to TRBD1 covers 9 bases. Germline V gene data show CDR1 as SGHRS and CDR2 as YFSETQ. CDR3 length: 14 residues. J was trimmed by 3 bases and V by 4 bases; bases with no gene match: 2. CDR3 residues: CASSTGGNNQPQHF. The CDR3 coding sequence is TGCGCCAGCAGCACAGGGGGCAACAATCAGCCCCAGCATTTT. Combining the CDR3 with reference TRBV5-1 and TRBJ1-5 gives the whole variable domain KAGVTQTPRYLIKTRGQQVTLSCSPISGHRSVSWYQQTPGQGLQFLFEYFSETQRNKGNFPGRFSGRQFSNSRSEMNVSTLELGDSALYLCASSTGGNNQPQHFGDGTRLSIL.

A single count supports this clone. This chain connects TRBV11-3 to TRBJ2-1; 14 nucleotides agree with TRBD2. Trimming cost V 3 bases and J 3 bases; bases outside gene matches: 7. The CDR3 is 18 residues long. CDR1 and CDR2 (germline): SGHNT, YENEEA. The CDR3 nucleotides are TGTGCCAGCAGCTTGGGGCGACTAGCGGGGGGGAGCTACAATGAGCAGTTCTTC. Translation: CASSLGRLAGGSYNEQFF.

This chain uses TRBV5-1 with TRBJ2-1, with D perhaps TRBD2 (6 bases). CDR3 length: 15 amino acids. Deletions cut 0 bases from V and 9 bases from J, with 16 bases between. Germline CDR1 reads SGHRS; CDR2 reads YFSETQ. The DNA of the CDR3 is TGCGCCAGCAGCTTGGTCCCTCCGCGGGAAGGTGAGCAGTTCTTC. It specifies CASSLVPPREGEQFF.

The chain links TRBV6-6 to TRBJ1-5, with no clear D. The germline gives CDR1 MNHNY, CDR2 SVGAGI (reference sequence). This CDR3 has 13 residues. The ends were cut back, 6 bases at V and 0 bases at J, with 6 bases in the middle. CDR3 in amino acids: CASSLGSNQPQHF. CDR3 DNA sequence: TGTGCCAGCAGCCTAGGTAGCAATCAGCCCCAGCATTTT.

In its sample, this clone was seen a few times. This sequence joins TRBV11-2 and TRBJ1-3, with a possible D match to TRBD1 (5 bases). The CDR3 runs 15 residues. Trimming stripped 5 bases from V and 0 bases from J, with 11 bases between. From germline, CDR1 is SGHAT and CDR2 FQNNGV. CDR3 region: CASSVSGASGNTIYF. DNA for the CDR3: TGTGCCAGCAGCGTCAGTGGGGCCTCTGGAAACACCATATATTTT.

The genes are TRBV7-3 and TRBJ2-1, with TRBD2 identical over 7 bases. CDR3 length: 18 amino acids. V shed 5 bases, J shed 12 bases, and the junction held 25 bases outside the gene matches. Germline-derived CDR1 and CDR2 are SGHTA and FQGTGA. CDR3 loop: CASSLDGGGTVWGGRQFF. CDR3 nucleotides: TGTGCCAGCAGCCTTGATGGGGGAGGAACAGTTTGGGGGGGAAGGCAGTTCTTC.

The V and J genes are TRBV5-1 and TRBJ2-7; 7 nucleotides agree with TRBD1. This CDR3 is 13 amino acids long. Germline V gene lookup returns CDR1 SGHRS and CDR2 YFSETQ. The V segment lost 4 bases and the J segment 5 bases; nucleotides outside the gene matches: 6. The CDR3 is CASSTGTEHEQYF. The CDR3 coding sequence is TGCGCCAGCAGCACAGGGACAGAGCACGAGCAGTACTTC.

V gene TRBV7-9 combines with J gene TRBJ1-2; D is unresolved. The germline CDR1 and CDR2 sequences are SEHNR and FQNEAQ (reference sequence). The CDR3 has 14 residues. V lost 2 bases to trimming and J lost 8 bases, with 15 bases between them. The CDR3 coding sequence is TGTGCCAGCAGCTTACTGGACGAGGGTCGGGGCTACACCTTC. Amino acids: CASSLLDEGRGYTF.

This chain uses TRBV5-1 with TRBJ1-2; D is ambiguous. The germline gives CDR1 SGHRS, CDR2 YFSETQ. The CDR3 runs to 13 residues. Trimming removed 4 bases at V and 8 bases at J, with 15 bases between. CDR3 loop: CASSPEGTGGYTF. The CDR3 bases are TGCGCCAGCAGCCCTGAGGGCACCGGCGGCTACACCTTC.

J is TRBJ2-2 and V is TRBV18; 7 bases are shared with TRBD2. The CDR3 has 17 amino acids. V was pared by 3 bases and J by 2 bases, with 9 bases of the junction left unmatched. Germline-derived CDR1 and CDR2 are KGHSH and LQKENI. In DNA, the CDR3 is TGTGCCAGCTCACCTCGCGGGGGACTAACTAACACCGGGGAGCTGTTTTTT. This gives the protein CASSPRGGLTNTGELFF.

CDR3 sequence (DNA): TGTGCCAGTAGCCAGGGAGAGACCCAGTACTTC. This translates into CASSQGETQYF. The genes are TRBV19 and TRBJ2-5, with D possibly TRBD1 on 5 matching bases. CDR3 length: 11 amino acids. CDR1 is LNHDA, CDR2 SQIVND, per germline (reference sequence). V lost 6 bases, J lost 4 bases, and 6 bases lay in between.

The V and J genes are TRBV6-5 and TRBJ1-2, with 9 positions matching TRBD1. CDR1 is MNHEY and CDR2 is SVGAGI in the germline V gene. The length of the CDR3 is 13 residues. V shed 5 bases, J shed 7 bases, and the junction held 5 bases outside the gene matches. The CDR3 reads CASSTGTGSGYTF. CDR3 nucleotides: TGTGCCAGCAGTACTGGGACAGGGAGTGGCTACACCTTC.

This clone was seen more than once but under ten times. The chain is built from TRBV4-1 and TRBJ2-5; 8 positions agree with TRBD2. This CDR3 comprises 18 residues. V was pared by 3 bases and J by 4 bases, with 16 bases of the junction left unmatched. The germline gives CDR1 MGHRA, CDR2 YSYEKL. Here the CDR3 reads CASSHPGRPAGGGETQYF. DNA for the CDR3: TGCGCCAGCAGCCACCCTGGCCGCCCCGCGGGGGGCGGAGAGACCCAGTACTTC.